This T cell receptor (beta chain) originates from a study of neurological immune-mediated disorders. General observations from the study: Among expanded clones, no CDR3 amino acid sequences were shared across subjects, a pattern suggesting private repertoires in all groups.

Synthesis of cDNA was accomplished via 5'RACE employing 10-nucleotide random UMIs. In TCRdb, the 5' RACE reads were re-called with MiXCR into one record per CDR3 protein. Of around 70,000 distinct CDR3 sequences in the sample, around 5.5% were seen once. This clonotype was observed at least ten times. Its target is not known. Per germline, CDR1 SGHRS and CDR2 YFSETQ. This CDR3 comprises 14 residues. Trimming left V 4 bases short and J 0 bases short, with 9 bases between. The sequence was obtained from a woman aged 25-40 years with multiple sclerosis. The specimen was PBMCs. The chain employs TRBV5-1 and TRBJ2-3; D gene ambiguous. The CDR3 coding sequence is TGCGCCAGCAGCGAGAGCGCTAGCACAGATACGCAGTATTTT. Translated, it gives CASSESASTDTQYF.